This entry concerns a single TCR beta chain. Sequencing used immunoSEQ multiplex PCR; TCRdb keeps in-frame clones, though not all of them. This table has about 74,000 clones, about 87% appearing once. The data were obtained in a study of blood T cell repertoires in COVID-19. The CDR3 contains 15 residues. CDR1 and CDR2 (germline): SNHLY, FYNNEI. V shed 5 bases and J 3 bases; nucleotides not matched to a gene: 6. V is TRBV2 and J is TRBJ1-3, with 8 bases aligning to TRBD1. The receptor comes from a woman of 80 years or more with acute or convalescent COVID-19. Sample: peripheral blood. CDR3: CASSKDRGSGNTIYF. CDR3 nucleotide sequence: TGTGCCAGCAGTAAAGACAGGGGAAGTGGAAACACCATATATTTT.